This T cell receptor (beta chain) is drawn from a study of brain T cells in children with intractable seizures. Data came from immunoSEQ multiplex PCR; TCRdb stores just in-frame clones and leaves some out. The sample lists 50,000 to 80,000 clones, approximately 95% seen once, with more than 0.35% in the top ten. CDR1 is SGHTA, CDR2 FQGNSA, per germline. This CDR3 has 18 residues. V lost 2 bases and J lost 2; bases outside the gene matches: 13. A word on this clone: Its antigen is unknown.

Only cases whose brain tissue showed the highest T cell transcript signatures were sequenced. Before surgery, patients took at least one anti-epileptic drug. Whole-study results and caveats: Patients' HCMV serostatus was unknown; virus specificity rests on CDR3 similarity alone.

The chain recombines TRBV7-2 with TRBJ1-2; 8 nucleotides line up with TRBD1. The specimen was peripheral blood, collected at surgery. The sequence came from a boy under two years old with focal cortical dysplasia and intractable seizures. The CDR3 region is CASSLFSGGVEWNYGYTF. CDR3 nucleotides: TGTGCCAGCAGCTTATTCTCAGGGGGCGTTGAATGGAACTATGGCTACACCTTC. Together with reference TRBV7-2 and TRBJ1-2, the CDR3 gives the full variable domain: GAGVSQSPSNKVTEKGKDVELRCDPISGHTALYWYRQSLGQGLEFLIYFQGNSAPDKSGLPSDRFSAERTGGSVSTLTIQRTQQEDSAVYLCASSLFSGGVEWNYGYTFGSGTRLTVV.